The source of this T cell receptor beta chain is a study of blood T cells in healthy people across ages. A sample-barcoded 5' primer and a J-beta primer mix were used in a second PCR of about 7 to 11 cycles. TCRdb fed the 5' RACE reads into MiXCR, producing one record per CDR3 protein. The sample carries fewer than 2,000,000 distinct CDR3 sequences, around 35% recorded once. Germline V gene lookup returns CDR1 LGHDT and CDR2 YNNKEL (reference sequence). V dropped 1 base and J dropped 1 base, with 15 bases sitting between them. This CDR3 is built from 17 residues. This clonotype has a handful of counts.

The chain carries TRBV3-1 and TRBJ2-3, with D possibly TRBD2 on 6 matching bases. Material for sequencing was blood. This receptor was taken from a woman aged 25 to 39 in good health. Here the CDR3 DNA reads TGTGCCAGCAGCCAAGCGGACTTAGCGGAGGGCACAGATACGCAGTATTTT. Translated, it gives CASSQADLAEGTDTQYF.